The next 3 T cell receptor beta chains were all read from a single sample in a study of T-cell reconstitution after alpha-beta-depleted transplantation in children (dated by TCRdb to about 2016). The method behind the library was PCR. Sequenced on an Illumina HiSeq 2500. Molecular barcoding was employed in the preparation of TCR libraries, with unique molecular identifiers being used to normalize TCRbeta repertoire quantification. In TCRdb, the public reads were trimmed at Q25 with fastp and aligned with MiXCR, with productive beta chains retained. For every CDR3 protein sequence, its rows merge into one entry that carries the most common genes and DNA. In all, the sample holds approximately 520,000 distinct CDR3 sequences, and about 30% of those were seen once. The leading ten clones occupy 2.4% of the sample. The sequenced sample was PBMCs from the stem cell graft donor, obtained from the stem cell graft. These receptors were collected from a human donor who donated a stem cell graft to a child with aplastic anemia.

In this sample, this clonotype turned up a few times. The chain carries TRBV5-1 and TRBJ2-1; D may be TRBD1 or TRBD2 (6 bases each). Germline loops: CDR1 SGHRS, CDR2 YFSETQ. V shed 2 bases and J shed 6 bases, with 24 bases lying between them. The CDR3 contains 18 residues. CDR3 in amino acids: CASSLRMGAGSGINEQFF. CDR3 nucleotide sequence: TGCGCCAGCAGCTTAAGGATGGGGGCGGGGAGCGGAATCAATGAGCAGTTCTTC. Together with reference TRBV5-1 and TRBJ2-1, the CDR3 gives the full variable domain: KAGVTQTPRYLIKTRGQQVTLSCSPISGHRSVSWYQQTPGQGLQFLFEYFSETQRNKGNFPGRFSGRQFSNSRSEMNVSTLELGDSALYLCASSLRMGAGSGINEQFFGPGTRLTVL.

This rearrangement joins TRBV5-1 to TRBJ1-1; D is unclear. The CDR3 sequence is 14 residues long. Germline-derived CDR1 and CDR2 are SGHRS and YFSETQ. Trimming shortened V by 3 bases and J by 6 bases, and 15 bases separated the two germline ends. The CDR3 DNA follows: TGCGCCAGCAGCTCACAAGCGGGAGGCTCTGAAGCTTTCTTT. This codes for CASSSQAGGSEAFF.

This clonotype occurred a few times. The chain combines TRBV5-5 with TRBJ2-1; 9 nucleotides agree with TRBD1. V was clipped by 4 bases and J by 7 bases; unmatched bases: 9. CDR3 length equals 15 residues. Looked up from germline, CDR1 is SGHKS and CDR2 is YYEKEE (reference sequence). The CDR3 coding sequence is TGTGCCAGCAGCACTACAGGGGGCTTAAGGAATGAGCAGTTCTTC. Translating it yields CASSTTGGLRNEQFF.